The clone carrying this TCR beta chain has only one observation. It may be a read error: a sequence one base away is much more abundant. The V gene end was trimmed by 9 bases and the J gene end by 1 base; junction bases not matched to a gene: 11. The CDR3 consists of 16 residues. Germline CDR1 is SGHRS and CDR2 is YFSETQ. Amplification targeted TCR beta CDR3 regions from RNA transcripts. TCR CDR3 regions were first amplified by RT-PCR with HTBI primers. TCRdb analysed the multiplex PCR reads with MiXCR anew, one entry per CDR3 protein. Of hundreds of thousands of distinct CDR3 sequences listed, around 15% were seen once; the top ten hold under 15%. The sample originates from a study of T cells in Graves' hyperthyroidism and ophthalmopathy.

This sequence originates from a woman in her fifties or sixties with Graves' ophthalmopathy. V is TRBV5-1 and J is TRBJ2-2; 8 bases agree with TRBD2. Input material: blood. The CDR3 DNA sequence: TGCGCCAACAGAAAAAGCGGGAGTCAGAACACCGGGGAGCTGTTTTTT. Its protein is CANRKSGSQNTGELFF.